One and the same sample provided the 5 T cell receptor beta chains below, sequenced in a study of T cells in localized non-small cell lung cancer. Only in-frame clones appear in the TCRdb table, and some are missing; sequencing was by immunoSEQ multiplex PCR. This sample yields tens of thousands of clones, of which 87% are seen a single time; approximately 15% belongs to the top ten. This material consisted of peripheral blood, taken before any cancer treatment. The receptors originated from a man between 40 and 69 years old with stage I squamous cell lung carcinoma.

The chain couples TRBV5-7 to TRBJ2-1; 7 nucleotides align to TRBD1. TRBV5-7 is an open reading frame, and its role is uncertain. The V and J ends lost 4 bases and 5 bases, in that order; junction bases with no gene match: 12. The CDR3 extends over 16 amino acids. CDR3 bases: TGTGCCAGCAGCGCGAGAGACAGGGAACGGGACAATGAGCAGTTCTTC. Translated, it gives CASSARDRERDNEQFF.

This chain links TRBV6-1 with TRBJ1-2, with D uncertain. The CDR3 is 14 amino acids. Germline CDR1 is MNHNS and CDR2 is SASEGT. V lost 4 bases and J lost 6, with 15 bases in between. CDR3: CASSGSRLGDGYTF. In nucleotides, the CDR3 is TGTGCCAGCAGTGGATCGAGGCTTGGGGATGGCTACACCTTC.

The chain employs TRBV6-1 and TRBJ1-2; D remains ambiguous. The V and J ends lost 0 bases and 0 bases respectively, with 11 bases between them. The germline CDR1 and CDR2 sequences are MNHNS and SASEGT. This CDR3 contains 16 residues. This CDR3 is CASSEAWVRANYGYTF. The DNA for the CDR3 is TGTGCCAGCAGTGAAGCGTGGGTGAGGGCTAACTATGGCTACACCTTC.

The gene calls are TRBV6-5 and TRBJ1-5; D is unclear. The germline gives CDR1 MNHEY, CDR2 SVGAGI. The CDR3 runs to 13 residues. V was trimmed by 2 bases and J by 3 bases, leaving 5 bases between them. The CDR3 region is CASSYRYNQPQHF. For the CDR3, the DNA is TGTGCCAGCAGTTACAGGTACAATCAGCCCCAGCATTTT.

The chain is built from TRBV28 and TRBJ2-7; unclear D gene. Trimming cost V 5 bases and J 9 bases, with 14 bases left between them. The length of the CDR3 is 12 residues. Germline lookup yields CDR1 MDHEN and CDR2 SYDVKM. CDR3 sequence: CASSLQMIPQYF. The CDR3 DNA reads TGTGCCAGCAGTCTTCAAATGATTCCGCAGTACTTC.